The 21 T cell receptor beta chains given below trace back to one sample, sequenced in a study of response to subunit inactivated influenza vaccine (dated by TCRdb to between 2018 and 2020). Library generation was performed with RT-PCR. Sequencing relied on an Illumina HiSeq 2500. TCRdb trimmed the raw reads at Q25, called clones with MiXCR and kept productive beta chains. Identical CDR3 protein sequences are pooled into one entry, listed with their most common genes and DNA. The sample table shows around 600,000 distinct CDR3 sequences, and about 11% are seen once. About 10% of the sample belongs to the ten largest clones. These same records also appear under a second study, on T cells expressing NK-cell markers. As that second study puts it: TCR beta cDNA libraries were made by 5'RACE template switching that added a universal primer site and unique molecular identifiers.

This sample comprised PBMCs from blood, obtained on the day of vaccination. These receptors were taken from a man aged 45-65 years who received an inactivated influenza vaccine. Donor details come from another sample of the same person, matched by shared clones.

V gene TRBV12-3 or TRBV12-4 combines with J gene TRBJ2-2; no reliable D call. V lost 0 bases and J lost 5, with 7 bases in between. CDR3 size: 14 residues. The CDR3 reads CASSLAVWTGELFF. The DNA for the CDR3 is TGTGCCAGCAGTTTAGCGGTATGGACCGGGGAGCTGTTTTTT.

The V call is TRBV28, the J call TRBJ2-4; D call uncertain. The V gene's germline CDR1 is MDHEN and CDR2 SYDVKM. V shed 6 bases and J shed 0 bases, with 12 bases lying between them. This CDR3 has 15 residues. The CDR3 protein is CASSSAQIAKNIQYF. The CDR3 DNA sequence: TGTGCCAGCAGCTCCGCTCAGATAGCCAAAAACATTCAGTACTTC.

The sample holds a few counts of this clonotype. The chain couples TRBV7-2 to TRBJ2-7; 7 nucleotides agree with TRBD2. Germline lookup yields CDR1 SGHTA and CDR2 FQGNSA. The CDR3 runs 15 residues. V was clipped by 5 bases and J by 3 bases; unmatched bases: 10. The CDR3 DNA reads as TGTGCCAGCAGCCCATCTAGCGGAGATAGCTACGAGCAGTACTTC. This gives the protein CASSPSSGDSYEQYF. Complete variable domain (other parts from reference TRBV7-2 and TRBJ2-7): GAGVSQSPSNKVTEKGKDVELRCDPISGHTALYWYRQSLGQGLEFLIYFQGNSAPDKSGLPSDRFSAERTGGSVSTLTIQRTQQEDSAVYLCASSPSSGDSYEQYFGPGTRLTVT.

This clonotype was picked up a small number of times. The gene calls are TRBV30 and TRBJ1-1; maybe TRBD1 (5 bases). The CDR3 spans 14 residues. CDR1 is GTSNPN, CDR2 SVGIG, per germline (reference sequence). V lost 5 bases to trimming and J lost 4 bases, with 17 bases between them. This chain's CDR3 is CAWGRSLRGTEAFF. The CDR3 region has the DNA TGTGCCTGGGGCCGCTCTTTAAGGGGCACTGAAGCTTTCTTT.

This clonotype was observed many times. The chain couples TRBV3-1 to TRBJ2-3; D unclear. This CDR3 has 14 residues. In germline, CDR1 is LGHDT, CDR2 YNNKEL (reference sequence). The ends were cut back, 1 base at V and 3 bases at J, with 8 bases in the middle. The DNA of the CDR3 is TGTGCCAGCAGCCAAGCAGGTGCTACAGATACGCAGTATTTT. Protein product: CASSQAGATDTQYF.

There are many counts of this clonotype. The J gene is TRBJ2-2, the V gene TRBV29-1; D is undetermined. This CDR3 is built from 15 residues. V shed 0 bases and J shed 0 bases, with 8 bases lying between them. Per the germline V gene, CDR1 is SQVTM and CDR2 is ANQGSEA. CDR3 in amino acids: CSVEEGGTNTGELFF. In DNA, the CDR3 is TGCAGCGTTGAAGAAGGTGGCACGAACACCGGGGAGCTGTTTTTT.

The chain carries TRBV5-1 and TRBJ2-1, with D possibly being TRBD1 (6 bases). The CDR3 is 16 residues long. The V and J ends lost 2 bases and 0 bases respectively, with 12 bases between them. Germline CDR1 and CDR2: SGHRS and YFSETQ. CDR3 DNA: TGCGCCAGCAGCTTTTGGGACAAGAGCTCCTACAATGAGCAGTTCTTC. Its protein is CASSFWDKSSYNEQFF.

The chain joins TRBV7-2 to TRBJ2-1; 7 bases line up with TRBD2. The CDR3 length is 16 residues. V lost 1 base, J lost 1 base, and 4 bases stayed unmatched. Germline V gene sequence: CDR1 SGHTA, CDR2 FQGNSA. CDR3 in amino acids: CASSLGSRGSYNEQFF. Written as DNA, the CDR3 is TGTGCCAGCAGCTTAGGCTCGCGGGGGTCCTACAATGAGCAGTTCTTC.

The chain recombines TRBV4-2 with TRBJ2-5, with 7 bases fitting TRBD1. V was pared by 1 base and J by 3 bases, with 8 bases of the junction left unmatched. The CDR3 covers 16 residues. Germline lookup yields CDR1 LGHNA and CDR2 YNFKEQ. The CDR3 bases are TGTGCCAGCAGCCAAGCTAAACAGGGGAGTGAAGAGACCCAGTACTTC. Translating it yields CASSQAKQGSEETQYF.

This clonotype was seen at least ten times. The chain is built from TRBV2 and TRBJ2-7, with D perhaps matching TRBD2 (5 bases). Germline-derived CDR1 and CDR2 are SNHLY and FYNNEI. CDR3 length equals 15 residues. V gave up 3 bases and J gave up 3 bases, with 15 bases separating them. CDR3 sequence reads: CASSEEDWEFYEQYF. Written as DNA, the CDR3 is TGTGCCAGCAGTGAGGAGGACTGGGAGTTCTACGAGCAGTACTTC.

This clonotype was observed a handful of times. The chain recombines TRBV20-1 with TRBJ2-1; D ambiguous. The CDR3 contains 15 residues. Looked up from germline, CDR1 is DFQATT and CDR2 is SNEGSKA (reference sequence). The germline V and J ends were trimmed by 2 bases and 6 bases, with 17 bases remaining between them. CDR3 region: CSARPHLARFNEQFF. In DNA, the CDR3 is TGCAGTGCTAGACCCCATTTAGCCAGGTTCAATGAGCAGTTCTTC.

This chain joins TRBV10-2 and TRBJ2-1, with no clear D. The CDR3 loop spans 12 amino acids. The germline V and J ends were trimmed by 5 bases and 6 bases, with 8 bases remaining between them. Germline CDR1 WSHSY, CDR2 SAAADI. CDR3 protein: CASSRVPNEQFF. Here the CDR3 DNA reads TGCGCCAGCAGTCGTGTCCCCAATGAGCAGTTCTTC.

The rearrangement links TRBV6-6 to TRBJ1-5; D call uncertain. V lost 6 bases and J lost 7, with 13 bases in between. The germline V gene encodes CDR1 MNHNY and CDR2 SVGAGI (reference sequence). This CDR3 contains 13 residues. Here the CDR3 reads CASSPERMQPQHF. The CDR3, as DNA: TGTGCCAGCAGCCCTGAGAGAATGCAGCCCCAGCATTTT.

This clonotype was observed a handful of times. The J gene is TRBJ1-2, the V gene TRBV7-2; D not certain. V was pared by 3 bases and J by 2 bases, with 7 bases between. CDR1 and CDR2 (germline): SGHTA, FQGNSA. The CDR3 totals 13 residues. CDR3 loop: CASSFHRNYGYTF. The CDR3 region has the DNA TGTGCCAGCAGCTTTCATCGGAACTATGGCTACACCTTC.

This clonotype has a handful of counts. V usage is TRBV29-1 and J usage is TRBJ1-1; D might be TRBD1 (6 bases). CDR1 SQVTM and CDR2 ANQGSEA come from the germline V gene. The CDR3 runs 13 residues. Here the CDR3 DNA reads TGCAGTGTTCAGGGGAACGTGAACACTGAAGCTTTCTTT. Amino acid sequence: CSVQGNVNTEAFF.

In this sample, this clonotype turned up a few times. This chain links TRBV20-1 with TRBJ1-6; D unclear. The CDR3 runs 14 residues. Germline-derived CDR1 and CDR2 are DFQATT and SNEGSKA (reference sequence). Trimming removed 5 bases at V and 6 bases at J, with 14 bases between. CDR3 bases: TGCAGTGCTCACACGTCCGGCGGTAATTCACCCCTCCACTTT. Encoded protein: CSAHTSGGNSPLHF.

J is TRBJ2-5 and V is TRBV6-2 or TRBV6-3; tentatively, D is TRBD1 or TRBD2 (5 bases each). V was clipped by 6 bases and J by 4 bases, with 15 bases between them. Germline loops: CDR1 MNHEY, CDR2 SVGEGT. The CDR3 runs to 14 residues. The CDR3 coding sequence is TGTGCCAGCAGAGATGGGGGTCTGGGAGAGACCCAGTACTTC. Translating it yields CASRDGGLGETQYF.

V and J are TRBV5-1 and TRBJ2-4; TRBD2 matches 16 bases. V was pared by 4 bases and J by 8 bases, with 6 bases of the junction left unmatched. Germline values: CDR1 SGHRS, CDR2 YFSETQ. The CDR3 is 16 amino acids. The CDR3 protein is CASSQGLAGGPDIQYF. The CDR3 bases are TGCGCCAGCAGCCAGGGACTAGCGGGAGGGCCAGACATTCAGTACTTC.

This chain uses TRBV5-1 with TRBJ2-3; TRBD1 matches 11 bases. The CDR3 has 16 residues. The trim removed 6 bases at V and 4 bases at J, leaving 10 bases unmatched. Germline-derived CDR1 and CDR2 are SGHRS and YFSETQ. As DNA, the CDR3 is TGCGCCAGCATGAATATCAGGACAGGGGGCGCAGATACGCAGTATTTT. Amino acid sequence: CASMNIRTGGADTQYF.

This clonotype was observed a few times. J is TRBJ2-7 and V is TRBV29-1, with TRBD1 matching over 9 bases. This CDR3 region has 13 residues. Trimming cost V 4 bases and J 3 bases; bases outside gene matches: 4. CDR1 and CDR2 from the germline V gene are SQVTM and ANQGSEA. This CDR3 is CSVVDRGLYEQYF. CDR3 DNA: TGCAGCGTTGTGGACAGGGGACTCTACGAGCAGTACTTC.

This clonotype was counted between two and nine times. The chain couples TRBV12-3 or TRBV12-4 to TRBJ1-1, with D unclear. There are 16 residues in the CDR3. The V and J ends lost 1 base and 3 bases respectively, with 15 bases between them. The CDR3 spells CASSLGSVRTDTEAFF. CDR3 coding DNA: TGTGCCAGCAGTTTAGGGTCTGTTAGGACGGACACTGAAGCTTTCTTT.